This T cell receptor (beta chain) was found in a study of T-cell memory formation after mild COVID-19. Broader study findings: Clones that contracted from day 15 to 85 had balanced CD4/CD8; later expanders were CD4+ biased.

In regard to this clonotype: Its antigen is not known.

The CDR3 has 16 residues. V lost 4 bases to trimming and J lost 5 bases; unmatched junction nucleotides: 9. The V gene's germline CDR1 is SGHTS and CDR2 YDEGEE. TCRdb called the 5' RACE reads again in MiXCR, with one record for every CDR3 protein. The sample has about 600,000 distinct CDR3 sequences; roughly 22% are singletons. The chain has TRBV5-8 and TRBJ1-6, with 7 bases matching TRBD1. The TCR sequence derives from an adult woman who had mild COVID-19 (a few samples of this study predate the infection). Cell type and time point are not known. Sequenced: PBMCs or a T cell subset sorted from them (not recorded which). The CDR3 DNA is TGTGCCAGCAGCCGGAAGACAGGGCCGAATAATTCACCCCTCCACTTT. Protein: CASSRKTGPNNSPLHF. Using reference TRBV5-8 and TRBJ1-6 for the parts outside the CDR3, the full variable domain is EAGVTQSPTHLIKTRGQQATLRCSPISGHTSVYWYQQALGLGLQFLLWYDEGEERNRGNFPPRFSGRQFPNYSSELNVNALELEDSALYLCASSRKTGPNNSPLHFGNGTRLTVT.